This T cell receptor beta chain was identified during a study of CD4 and CD8 cells across lung adenocarcinoma regions. Donors had localized lung adenocarcinoma, a non-small cell lung cancer. V lost 5 bases and J lost 4; bases outside the gene matches: 10. Germline V gene sequence: CDR1 SEHNR, CDR2 FQNEAQ (reference sequence). The CDR3 is 16 residues long. TCRdb recomputed calls from the PCR reads with MiXCR, one row per CDR3 protein. The profile shows approximately 3,000 distinct CDR3 sequences, approximately 70% of them singletons. Source material: CD4+ T cells from the margin of a lung tumor. The TCR originated in a male donor with lung adenocarcinoma. The CD4 and CD8 labels of this study may be unreliable. The chain employs TRBV7-9 and TRBJ2-3, with 9 bases lining up with TRBD2. CDR3 in amino acids: CASSVPGLAGADTQYF. The CDR3 DNA reads as TGTGCCAGCAGCGTCCCGGGGTTAGCGGGAGCAGATACGCAGTATTTT.